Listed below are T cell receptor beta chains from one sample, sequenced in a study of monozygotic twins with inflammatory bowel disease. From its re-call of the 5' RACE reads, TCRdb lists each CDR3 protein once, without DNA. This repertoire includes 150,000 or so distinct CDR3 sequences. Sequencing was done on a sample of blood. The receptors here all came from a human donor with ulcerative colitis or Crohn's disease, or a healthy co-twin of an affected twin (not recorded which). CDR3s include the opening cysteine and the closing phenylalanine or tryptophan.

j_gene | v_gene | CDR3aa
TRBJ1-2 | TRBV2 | CASSPSAGTGSYGYTF
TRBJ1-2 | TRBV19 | CASKGRNYGYTF
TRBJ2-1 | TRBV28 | CASLTSGRAISYNEQFF
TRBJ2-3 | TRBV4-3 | CASSPTGPGDPDTQYF
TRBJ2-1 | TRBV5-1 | CASSAGLAGGWSSYNEQFF
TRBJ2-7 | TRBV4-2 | CASNPGGTSGILYEQYF
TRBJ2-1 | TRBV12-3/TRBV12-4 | CASTSSGDEQFF
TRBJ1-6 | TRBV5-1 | CASSLFDPQGPLHF
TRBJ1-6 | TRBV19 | CASTGQGRMASPLHF
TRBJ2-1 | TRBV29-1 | CSVVWQGTPYNEQFF